Listed below are T cell receptor beta chains from one sample, sequenced in a study of brain T cells in children with intractable seizures. Profiled with immunoSEQ multiplex PCR; TCRdb holds only in-frame clones, not every one. This repertoire shows hundreds of thousands of clones, 93% found once; its top ten account for roughly 6%. The input for sequencing was peripheral blood, taken 4 to 6 months after surgery. All receptors derive from a boy in the first two years of life with tuberous sclerosis and intractable seizures. The CDR3 runs from the conserved cysteine through the conserved F or W. The D gene is left open where the match is weak. The size field is filled for only some rows; it gives once, few, many or a size class.

TRBD1	-	TRBV10-3	TRBJ1-1	CAIRQGNTEAFF	TGTGCCATAAGACAGGGGAACACTGAAGCTTTCTTT
-	-	TRBV6-2/TRBV6-3	TRBJ2-7	CASSYAQGPLEQYF	TGTGCCAGCAGTTACGCTCAGGGCCCTTTGGAGCAGTACTTC
TRBD2	-	TRBV19	TRBJ2-3	CASTPLAGGFKDTQYF	TGTGCCAGTACCCCCCTAGCGGGGGGCTTTAAGGATACGCAGTATTTT
TRBD1	-	TRBV5-1	TRBJ1-5	CASSPGQGINQPQHF	TGCGCCAGCAGCCCCGGACAGGGGATCAATCAGCCCCAGCATTTT
-	-	TRBV6-5	TRBJ1-1	CAIWENTEAFF	TGTGCCATATGGGAGAACACTGAAGCTTTCTTT
-	-	TRBV5-4	TRBJ1-4	CASSTGEKLFF	TGTGCCAGCAGCACTGGGGAAAAACTGTTTTTT
TRBD1	-	TRBV19	TRBJ1-1	CASRTGRGTEAFF	TGTGCCAGTAGGACAGGGCGGGGCACTGAAGCTTTCTTT
TRBD1	-	TRBV19	TRBJ2-1	CASSRGQDRTEQFF	TGTGCCAGTAGCCGGGGACAGGATCGGACTGAGCAGTTCTTC
TRBD1	-	TRBV5-8	TRBJ1-5	CASSFDRDQPQHF	TGTGCCAGCAGCTTTGACAGGGATCAGCCCCAGCATTTT
-	-	TRBV29-1	TRBJ2-3	CSVSGSSSTDTQYF	TGCAGCGTTAGCGGTAGCAGTAGCACAGATACGCAGTATTTT
-	-	TRBV19	TRBJ1-4	CASHNRGLTNEKLFF	TGTGCCAGTCATAACAGAGGGTTAACTAATGAAAAACTGTTTTTT
TRBD1	-	TRBV18	TRBJ1-3	CASSPTGVGNTIYF	TGTGCCAGCTCACCGACAGGGGTTGGAAACACCATATATTTT
-	-	TRBV6-2/TRBV6-3	TRBJ1-1	CASSYWGARTEAFF	TGTGCCAGCAGTTACTGGGGGGCGCGGACTGAAGCTTTCTTT
TRBD2	-	TRBV9	TRBJ2-1	CASASGRFSGSEQFF	TGTGCCAGCGCTAGCGGGAGGTTTAGTGGTAGTGAGCAGTTCTTC
-	-	TRBV28	TRBJ1-3	CASSLSGGSGNTIYF	TGTGCCAGCAGTTTAAGCGGGGGCTCGGGAAACACCATATATTTT
-	-	TRBV5-1	TRBJ2-3	CASSSPLTDTQYF	TGCGCCAGCAGCTCCCCTCTCACAGATACGCAGTATTTT
-	-	TRBV7-6	TRBJ2-2	CASSRSSGELFF	TGTGCCAGCAGCCGATCCAGCGGGGAGCTGTTTTTT
-	-	TRBV12-3/TRBV12-4	TRBJ1-2	CASSLGDGYGYTF	TGTGCCAGCAGTTTAGGGGACGGCTATGGCTACACCTTC
-	-	TRBV7-9	TRBJ1-1	CASSLEPAGAGGEAFF	TGTGCCAGCAGCTTAGAACCCGCAGGGGCCGGAGGTGAAGCTTTCTTT
TRBD1	once	TRBV27	TRBJ1-2	CASSFTPGTGDRYGYTF	TGTGCCAGCAGTTTTACCCCTGGGACAGGGGATCGATATGGCTACACCTTC
-	-	TRBV4-1	TRBJ1-1	CASSPPGGTEAFF	TGCGCCAGCAGCCCCCCGGGGGGCACTGAAGCTTTCTTT
TRBD1	once	TRBV4-1	TRBJ1-2	CASSHITKQGSNYGYTF	TGCGCCAGCAGCCACATTACTAAACAGGGGTCGAACTATGGCTACACCTTC
TRBD1	-	TRBV19	TRBJ2-5	CASSTGRTGVVGETQYF	TGTGCCAGTAGTACTGGCAGGACAGGTGTCGTTGGAGAGACCCAGTACTTC
-	-	TRBV5-4	TRBJ2-7	CASSLFPSVNYEQYF	TGTGCCAGCAGCTTGTTCCCTAGCGTCAACTACGAGCAGTACTTC
-	-	TRBV27	TRBJ1-6	CASRHTDRDYNSPLHF	TGTGCCAGCAGACACACGGACAGAGATTATAATTCACCCCTCCACTTT
-	-	TRBV18	TRBJ1-1	CASSPGSNTEAFF	TGTGCCAGCTCACCAGGGAGCAACACTGAAGCTTTCTTT
-	-	TRBV25-1	TRBJ2-3	CASSGDLGGEGTDTQYF	TGTGCCAGCAGTGGGGACCTAGGGGGAGAAGGCACAGATACGCAGTATTTT
-	-	TRBV18	TRBJ2-7	CASSIQGPPYEQYF	TGTGCCAGCTCAATTCAGGGTCCCCCCTACGAGCAGTACTTC
-	once	TRBV7-9	TRBJ1-2	CASSPAGFYGYTF	TGTGCCAGCAGTCCCGCGGGTTTTTATGGCTACACCTTC
TRBD2	-	TRBV4-2	TRBJ2-1	CASSQGTSGKSEQFF	TGTGCCAGCAGCCAAGGGACTAGCGGGAAAAGTGAGCAGTTCTTC
-	-	TRBV5-1	TRBJ1-4	CASSLSSGEGEKLFF	TGCGCCAGCAGCTTGTCTTCGGGGGAGGGTGAAAAACTGTTTTTT
-	few	TRBV27	TRBJ2-1	CASSLLQRSRQFF	TGTGCCAGCAGTTTACTACAGCGGTCTCGGCAGTTCTTC
-	-	TRBV7-2	TRBJ2-1	CASSALSGLGNEQFF	TGTGCCAGCAGCGCCCTCTCCGGATTGGGCAATGAGCAGTTCTTC
-	-	TRBV19	TRBJ2-1	CASSIGQSYNEQFF	TGTGCCAGTAGTATTGGACAGTCCTACAATGAGCAGTTCTTC
-	-	TRBV5-8	TRBJ1-2	CASSFGPGYGYTF	-
-	-	TRBV6-6	TRBJ2-5	CASSYPRETQYF	TGTGCCAGCAGTTATCCTAGAGAGACCCAGTACTTC
-	-	TRBV7-3	TRBJ2-7	CASTETAFPWEQYF	TGTGCCAGCACCGAGACAGCGTTCCCATGGGAGCAGTACTTC
-	-	TRBV7-2	TRBJ2-7	CASSLGAGGSYEQHF	TGTGCCAGCAGCCTCGGTGCCGGAGGCTCCTACGAGCAGCACTTC
-	-	TRBV19	TRBJ2-7	CASRTGLEQYF	TGTGCCAGTCGGACGGGTCTCGAGCAGTACTTC
-	-	TRBV7-9	TRBJ2-7	CASSLAAGNYEQYF	TGTGCCAGCAGCTTAGCGGCGGGAAACTACGAGCAGTACTTC
TRBD1	once	TRBV30	TRBJ1-5	CAWSEGTGHWPQHF	TGTGCCTGGAGTGAAGGGACAGGGCACTGGCCCCAGCATTTT
-	-	TRBV6-2/TRBV6-3	TRBJ2-7	CASSYPDLDYEQYF	TGTGCCAGCAGTTACCCCGACCTTGACTACGAGCAGTACTTC
-	-	TRBV7-9	TRBJ1-1	CASSLVGVRTEAFF	TGTGCCAGCAGCTTAGTCGGGGTTCGGACTGAAGCTTTCTTT
TRBD2	-	TRBV5-8	TRBJ2-3	CASSSGLAGGPTDTQYF	TGTGCCAGCAGCTCGGGACTAGCGGGGGGGCCAACAGATACGCAGTATTTT
TRBD1	-	TRBV7-2	TRBJ1-2	CASTHETGWPDGYTF	TGTGCCAGCACCCATGAGACAGGGTGGCCGGATGGCTACACCTTC
-	-	TRBV19	TRBJ1-2	CASSPHGHEINYGYTF	TGTGCCAGTAGCCCCCATGGACACGAGATTAACTATGGCTACACCTTC
TRBD1	-	TRBV5-4	TRBJ2-5	CASSFVDRGQETQYF	TGTGCCAGCAGCTTCGTGGACAGGGGGCAAGAGACCCAGTACTTC
-	few	TRBV14	TRBJ1-3	CASSRQGSGNTIYF	TGTGCCAGCAGCCGACAAGGCTCGGGAAACACCATATATTTT
-	-	TRBV6-5	TRBJ1-1	CASSRNTANTEAFF	TGTGCCAGCAGTAGGAACACCGCGAACACTGAAGCTTTCTTT
-	-	TRBV28	TRBJ1-5	CASRDERRQPQHF	TGTGCCAGCCGGGACGAGAGACGTCAGCCCCAGCATTTT
-	-	TRBV5-8	TRBJ1-1	CASSPRGRRGLPLLNTEAFF	TGTGCCAGCAGCCCGAGGGGTCGTCGGGGTTTGCCCCTTTTGAACACTGAAGCTTTCTTT
-	-	TRBV2	TRBJ1-2	CASSLRTYNYGYTF	TGTGCCAGCAGCCTCCGGACGTATAACTATGGCTACACCTTC
-	-	TRBV6-6	TRBJ2-7	CASSYPPVEYSYEQYF	TGTGCCAGCAGTTACCCCCCGGTTGAGTACTCCTACGAGCAGTACTTC
-	-	TRBV6-5	TRBJ2-3	CATKPGQGTDTQYF	TGTGCCACTAAGCCAGGGCAGGGCACAGATACGCAGTATTTT